This T cell receptor beta chain emerged from a study of vaccination effects on CD4 cells after COVID-19. Study information: They grew 2 million to 2.5 million PBMC in each well, adding 10 IU/ml IL-2 and 10 ug/ml peptides. Study-level results: Vaccine-induced clones in healthy vaccinees cross-reacted with common cold coronaviruses in only 1 of 255 cases.

Subsequent to less than eleven days of culture, CD4+ T cells were isolated. All vaccine recipients tested negative for nucleocapsid antibodies and had never contracted SARS-CoV-2 infection. Researchers swapped half the medium for IL-2 medium on both days 3 and 7. The data were produced by immunoSEQ multiplex PCR, yet TCRdb's version contains in-frame clones alone and is incomplete. The table lists 65,000 to 80,000 clones, roughly four fifths of them singletons. This clone was found once. Its antigen is undetermined. V was trimmed by 2 bases and J by 4 bases, leaving 14 bases between them. CDR3 length equals 16 residues. Germline values: CDR1 SGHAT, CDR2 FQNNGV.

The clonotype originates from a human donor who received a COVID-19 vaccine. The chain uses TRBV11-2 and TRBJ2-2; D is perhaps TRBD2 (6 bases). The input for sequencing was CD4+ T cells from PBMCs cultured without peptide, taken before COVID-19 vaccination. The DNA of the CDR3 is TGTGCCAGCAGCTTAAGAGGAACCGGGGGCACCGGGGAGCTGTTTTTT. Translated, it gives CASSLRGTGGTGELFF.